This T cell receptor beta chain comes out of a study of blood T cell repertoires in COVID-19. Study details: Collection of acute and convalescent COVID-19 samples took place in the United States, Italy and Spain. T cells, B-cell-depleted T cells, or PBMCs provided the cDNA or gDNA that served as material.

The repertoire was sequenced with immunoSEQ multiplex PCR; TCRdb's copy has only in-frame clones and lacks some. The sample yields about 160,000 clones, 65% to 85% seen once. Clinical histories supplied by participants themselves formed the basis of cohort assignment. The CDR3 totals 15 residues. The V gene lost 5 bases and the J gene lost 3 bases, with 17 bases spanning the gap. The germline V gene encodes CDR1 SGHDN and CDR2 FVKESK. The V call is TRBV14, the J call TRBJ2-7, with TRBD1 as a possible D gene (6 bases). The sequence was obtained from a woman aged 40 to 49 with acute COVID-19. Specimen: PBMCs or T cells enriched from blood (not recorded which). The CDR3 is CASSSLGQSFYEQYF. CDR3 coding DNA: TGTGCCAGCAGCTCCCTAGGACAGAGCTTCTACGAGCAGTACTTC.